Here is one T cell receptor (beta chain) with its context. Its target is unknown. This sample is drawn from a study of T cell repertoires in cytomegalovirus infection. Across the whole study: TCR beta signatures that were public indicated CMV infection and matching HLA type. Study observations and caveats: Carriers of CMV and the relevant HLA type were discriminated by public TCR beta frequency. HLA-C-restricted, CMV-specific TCR beta clonotypes were dominant ex vivo.

Germline V gene sequence: CDR1 MDHEN, CDR2 SYDVKM. CDR3 length: 15 residues. With 2 bases removed from V and 5 bases from J, the gap between germline ends came to 16 bases. TCRdb reprocessed the reads via MiXCR and lists one record per CDR3 protein. The repertoire holds hundreds of thousands of distinct CDR3 sequences, 35% to 45% seen once, with around 2.8% in the top ten. The chain combines TRBV28 with TRBJ2-7, with D perhaps matching TRBD2 (6 bases). Sequenced material: PBMCs. This TCR came from a human donor in good health (CMV status not recorded). Some clones in this sample may be carry-over from other donors' samples. The CDR3 DNA follows: TGTGCCAGCAGTTTACCGGGACTCCCGCCACACGAGCAGTACTTC. This gives the protein CASSLPGLPPHEQYF.